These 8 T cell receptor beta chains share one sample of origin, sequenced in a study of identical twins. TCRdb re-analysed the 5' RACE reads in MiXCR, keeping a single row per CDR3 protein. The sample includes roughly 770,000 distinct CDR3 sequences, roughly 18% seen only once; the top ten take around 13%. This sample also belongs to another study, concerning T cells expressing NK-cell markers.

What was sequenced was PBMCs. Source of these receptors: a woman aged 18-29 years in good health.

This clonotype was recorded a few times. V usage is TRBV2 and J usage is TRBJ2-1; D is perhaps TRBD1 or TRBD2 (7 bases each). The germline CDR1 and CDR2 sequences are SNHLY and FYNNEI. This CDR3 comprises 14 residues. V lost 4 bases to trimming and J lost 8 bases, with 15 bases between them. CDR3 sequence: CASSVQGGIDEQFF. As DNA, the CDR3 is TGTGCCAGCAGTGTTCAGGGGGGGATCGATGAGCAGTTCTTC. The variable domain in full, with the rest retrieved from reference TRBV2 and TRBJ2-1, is EPEVTQTPSHQVTQMGQEVILRCVPISNHLYFYWYRQILGQKVEFLVSFYNNEISEKSEIFDDQFSVERPDGSNFTLKIRSTKLEDSAMYFCASSVQGGIDEQFFGPGTRLTVL.

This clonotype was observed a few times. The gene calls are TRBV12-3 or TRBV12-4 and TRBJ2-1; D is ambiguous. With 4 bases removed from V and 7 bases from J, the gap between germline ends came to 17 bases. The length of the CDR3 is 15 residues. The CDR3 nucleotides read TGTGCCAGCAGTTCCCCCAGCGTTACTTGGAATGAGCAGTTCTTC. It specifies CASSSPSVTWNEQFF.

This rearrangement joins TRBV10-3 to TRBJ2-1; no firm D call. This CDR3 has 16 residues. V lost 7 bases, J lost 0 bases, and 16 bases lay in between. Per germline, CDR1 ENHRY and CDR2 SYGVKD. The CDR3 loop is CAITDHTGSSYNEQFF. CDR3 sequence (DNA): TGTGCCATCACCGACCACACTGGTAGCTCCTACAATGAGCAGTTCTTC.

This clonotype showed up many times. CDR3 bases: TGTGCCACCAGCAGAGATGGACTAAAGCTCAACAATGAGCAGTTCTTC. Protein product: CATSRDGLKLNNEQFF. The chain is built from TRBV15 and TRBJ2-1; maybe TRBD2 (6 bases). Germline values: CDR1 LNHNV, CDR2 YYDKDF (reference sequence). V lost 0 bases, J lost 5 bases, and 14 bases lay in between. The CDR3 is made up of 16 amino acids.

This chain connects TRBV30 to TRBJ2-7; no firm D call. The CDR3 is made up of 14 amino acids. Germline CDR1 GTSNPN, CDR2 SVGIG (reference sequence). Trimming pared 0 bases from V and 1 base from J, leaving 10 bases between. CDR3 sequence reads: CAWSVMGQSYEQYF. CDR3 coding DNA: TGTGCCTGGAGTGTGATGGGCCAATCCTACGAGCAGTACTTC.

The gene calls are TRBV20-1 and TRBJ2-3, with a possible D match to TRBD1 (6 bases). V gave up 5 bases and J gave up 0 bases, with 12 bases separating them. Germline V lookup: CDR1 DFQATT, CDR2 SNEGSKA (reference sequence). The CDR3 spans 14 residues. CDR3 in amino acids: CSASGRGSTDTQYF. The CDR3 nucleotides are TGCAGTGCTTCTGGCAGGGGAAGCACAGATACGCAGTATTTT.

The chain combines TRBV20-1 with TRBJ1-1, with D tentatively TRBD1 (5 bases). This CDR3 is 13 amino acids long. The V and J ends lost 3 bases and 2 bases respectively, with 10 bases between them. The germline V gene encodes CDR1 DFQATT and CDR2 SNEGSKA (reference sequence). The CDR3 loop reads CSASSRANTEAFF. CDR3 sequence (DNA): TGCAGTGCTAGTTCCAGGGCTAACACTGAAGCTTTCTTT.

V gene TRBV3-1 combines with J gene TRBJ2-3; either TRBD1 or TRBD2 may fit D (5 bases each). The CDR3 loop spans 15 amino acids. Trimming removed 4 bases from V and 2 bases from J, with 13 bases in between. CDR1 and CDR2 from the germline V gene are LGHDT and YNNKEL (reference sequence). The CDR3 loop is CASSPLGTDTDTQYF. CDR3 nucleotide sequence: TGTGCCAGCAGCCCCCTCGGGACCGACACAGATACGCAGTATTTT.